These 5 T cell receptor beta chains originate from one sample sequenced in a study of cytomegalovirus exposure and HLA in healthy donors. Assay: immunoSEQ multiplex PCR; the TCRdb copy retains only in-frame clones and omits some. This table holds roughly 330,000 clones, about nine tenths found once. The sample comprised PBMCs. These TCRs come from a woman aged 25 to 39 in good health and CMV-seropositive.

In DNA form, the CDR3 reads TGTGCCACCAGCAGAGATAGAAGGGTCCTTAGCAATCAGCCCCAGCATTTT. As protein: CATSRDRRVLSNQPQHF. The chain has TRBV15 and TRBJ1-5; D unclear. The CDR3 consists of 17 residues. The V end was cut by 0 bases, the J end by 0 bases, with 12 bases between. Germline values: CDR1 LNHNV, CDR2 YYDKDF (reference sequence).

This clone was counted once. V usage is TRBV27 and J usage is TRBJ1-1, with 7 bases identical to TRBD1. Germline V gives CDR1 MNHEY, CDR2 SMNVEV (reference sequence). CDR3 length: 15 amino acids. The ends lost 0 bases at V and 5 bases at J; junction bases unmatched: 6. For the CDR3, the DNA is TGTGCCAGCAGTTTATCAAGGGGGCGGGGGACTGAAGCTTTCTTT. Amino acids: CASSLSRGRGTEAFF.

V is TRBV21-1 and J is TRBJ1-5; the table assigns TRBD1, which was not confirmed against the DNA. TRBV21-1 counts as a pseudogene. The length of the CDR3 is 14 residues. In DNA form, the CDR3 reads TGTGCCAGCAGCAGACAGGGAGGCAATCAGCCCCAGCATTTT. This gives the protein CASSRQGGNQPQHF.

The CDR3 loop is CASSAQGGRQPQHF. Here the CDR3 DNA reads TGTGCCAGCAGCGCCCAAGGGGGGCGGCAGCCCCAGCATTTT. The V call is TRBV9, the J call TRBJ1-5, with TRBD1 as a possible D gene (6 bases). CDR3 length: 14 amino acids. Between the trimmed V and J ends, which lost 3 bases and 7 bases, there was a span of 14 bases. CDR1 and CDR2 (germline): SGDLS, YYNGEE. The full variable domain, in which reference TRBV9 and TRBJ1-5 provide the parts outside the CDR3, is DSGVTQTPKHLITATGQRVTLRCSPRSGDLSVYWYQQSLDQGLQFLIQYYNGEERAKGNILERFSAQQFPDLHSELNLSSLELGDSALYFCASSAQGGRQPQHFGDGTRLSIL.

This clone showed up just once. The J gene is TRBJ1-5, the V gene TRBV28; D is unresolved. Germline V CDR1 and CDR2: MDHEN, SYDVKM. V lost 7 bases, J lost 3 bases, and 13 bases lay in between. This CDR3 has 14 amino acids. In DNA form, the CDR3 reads TGTGCCAGCAACGAAGGAGAAGCCAATCAGCCCCAGCATTTT. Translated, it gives CASNEGEANQPQHF.